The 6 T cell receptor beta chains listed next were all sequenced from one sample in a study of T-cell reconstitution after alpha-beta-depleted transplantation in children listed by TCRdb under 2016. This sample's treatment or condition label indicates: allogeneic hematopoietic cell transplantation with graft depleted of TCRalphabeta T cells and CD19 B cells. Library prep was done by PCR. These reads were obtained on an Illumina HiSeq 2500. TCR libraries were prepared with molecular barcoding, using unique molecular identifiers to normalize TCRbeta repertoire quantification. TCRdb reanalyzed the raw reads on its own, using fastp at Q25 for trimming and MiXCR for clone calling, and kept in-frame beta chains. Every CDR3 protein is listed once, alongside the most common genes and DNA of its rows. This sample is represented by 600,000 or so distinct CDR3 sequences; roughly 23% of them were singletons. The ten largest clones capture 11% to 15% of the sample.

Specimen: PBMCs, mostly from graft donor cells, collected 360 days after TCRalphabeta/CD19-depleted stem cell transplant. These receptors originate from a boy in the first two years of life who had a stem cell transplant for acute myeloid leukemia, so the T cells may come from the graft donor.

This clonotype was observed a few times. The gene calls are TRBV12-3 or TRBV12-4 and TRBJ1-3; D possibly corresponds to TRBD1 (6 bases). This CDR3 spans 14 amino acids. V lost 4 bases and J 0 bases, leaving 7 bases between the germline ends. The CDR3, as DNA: TGTGCCAGCAGTTCACAGGGCTCTGGAAACACCATATATTTT. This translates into CASSSQGSGNTIYF.

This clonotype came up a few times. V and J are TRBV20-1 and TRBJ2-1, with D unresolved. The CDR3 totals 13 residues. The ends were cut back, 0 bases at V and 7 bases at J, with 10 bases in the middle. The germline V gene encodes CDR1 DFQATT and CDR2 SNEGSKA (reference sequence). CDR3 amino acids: CSARDFWRNEQFF. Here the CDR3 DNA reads TGCAGTGCTAGAGATTTCTGGCGGAATGAGCAGTTCTTC.

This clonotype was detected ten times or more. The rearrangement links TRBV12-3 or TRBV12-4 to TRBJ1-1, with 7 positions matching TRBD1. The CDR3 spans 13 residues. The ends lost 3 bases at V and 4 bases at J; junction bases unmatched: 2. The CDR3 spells CASSLTGPTEAFF. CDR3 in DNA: TGTGCCAGCAGTTTGACAGGGCCCACTGAAGCTTTCTTT.

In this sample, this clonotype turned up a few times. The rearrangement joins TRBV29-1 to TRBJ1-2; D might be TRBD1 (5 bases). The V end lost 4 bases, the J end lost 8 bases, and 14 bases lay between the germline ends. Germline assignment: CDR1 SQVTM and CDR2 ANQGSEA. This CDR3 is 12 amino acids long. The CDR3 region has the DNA TGCAGCGTTGCGGGGACCCTTGGGGGCTACACCTTC. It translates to CSVAGTLGGYTF.

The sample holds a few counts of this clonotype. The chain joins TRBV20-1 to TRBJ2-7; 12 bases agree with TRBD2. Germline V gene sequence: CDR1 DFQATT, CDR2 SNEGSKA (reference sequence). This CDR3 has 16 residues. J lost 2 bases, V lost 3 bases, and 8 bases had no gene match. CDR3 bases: TGCAGTGCTAGCAATTCTCTAGCGGGGGGGCCCTACGAGCAGTACTTC. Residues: CSASNSLAGGPYEQYF.

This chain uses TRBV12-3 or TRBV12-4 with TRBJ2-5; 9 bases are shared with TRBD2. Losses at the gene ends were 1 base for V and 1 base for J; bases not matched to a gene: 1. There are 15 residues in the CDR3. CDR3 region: CASSLVTSGQETQYF. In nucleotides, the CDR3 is TGTGCCAGCAGTTTAGTGACTAGCGGCCAAGAGACCCAGTACTTC.